The clone carrying this T cell receptor beta chain was picked up many times. Its antigen remains unidentified. Germline assignment: CDR1 LNHNV and CDR2 YYDKDF (reference sequence). The CDR3 consists of 15 residues. Trimming took 0 bases from V and 3 from J, leaving 9 bases between them. Preparation of the TCRbeta library used unique molecular identifiers. TCRdb used MiXCR to reprocess the PCR reads, holding one entry per CDR3 protein. The sample lists some 460,000 distinct CDR3 sequences; 15% to 20% were seen once. These data originate in a study of T-cell reconstitution after alpha-beta-depleted transplantation in children. Study observations and caveats: In patients about two months after transplant, alpha-beta T cells reportedly arose from several hundred expanded graft clones. T-cell counts and diversity at one year following transplant were attributed mainly to newly produced T cells.

V is TRBV15 and J is TRBJ2-4; D is possibly TRBD1 or TRBD2 (5 bases each). This sample comprised PBMCs, mostly from graft donor cells, obtained 360 days after TCRalphabeta/CD19-depleted stem cell transplant. The TCR sequence derives from a boy in the first two years of life who had a stem cell transplant for Wiskott-Aldrich syndrome, so the T cells may come from the graft donor. The CDR3 protein is CATSREGPLKNIQYF. The CDR3 DNA reads as TGTGCCACCAGCAGAGAGGGACCGCTCAAAAACATTCAGTACTTC.